This TCR beta chain was obtained from a study of CD8+CD57+ T cells in acquired aplastic anemia. The CDR3 covers 14 residues. J gave up 1 base and V 3 bases, and 5 bases lay outside the gene matches. Germline CDR1 and CDR2: GTSNPN and SVGIG (reference sequence). This clonotype has at least ten counts. The template for TCR beta VDJ and CDR3 sequence profiling was genomic DNA. Using its own MiXCR run on the reads, TCRdb lists one record per CDR3 protein. The sample records 65,000 or so distinct CDR3 sequences, roughly 54% being singletons. The sequencing input was sorted CD4+, CD8+, or CD8+CD57+ T cells (not recorded which) from PBMCs. The V gene is TRBV30, the J gene TRBJ1-1; 7 bases are shared with TRBD1. The receptor was isolated from a human donor in good health, serving as a control. CDR3 nucleotide sequence: TGTGCCTGGAGCCCGGGACAGCCGAACACTGAAGCTTTCTTT. Protein: CAWSPGQPNTEAFF.